Sequencing of this T cell receptor beta chain was carried out in a study of T cell responses to AZD1222 COVID-19 vaccine. Broader study findings: There were repertoire samples only from the period after the peak T cell response. In a largely white British group with more females than males, clonal diversity was possibly underestimated. Vaccination with two AZD1222 doses was followed by a rise in Spike-specific TCR breadth and depth.

V was clipped by 6 bases and J by 0 bases; unmatched bases: 2. This CDR3 region has 14 residues. Germline-derived CDR1 and CDR2 are MNHNS and SASEGT. As for this clone: Its antigen remains unknown.

Sequenced by immunoSEQ multiplex PCR; TCRdb stores in-frame clones only, minus some. The table includes 180,000 or so clones, roughly 92% detected once. The source was peripheral blood, collected 28 days after the second AZD1222 dose. This clonotype was sampled from an adult who received the AZD1222 COVID-19 vaccine. The V and J genes are TRBV6-1 and TRBJ1-3; TRBD1 agrees at 7 bases. DNA for the CDR3: TGTGCCAGCAGCCAGGGGGGCTCTGGAAACACCATATATTTT. Protein product: CASSQGGSGNTIYF.